A selection of T cell receptor beta chains follows, all from one sample in a study of cytomegalovirus exposure and HLA in healthy donors. The table came from immunoSEQ multiplex PCR; TCRdb's copy has only in-frame clones and leaves some out. The sample carries 150,000 to 200,000 clones, around 80% recorded once. Sequenced: PBMCs. The receptors stem from a male donor in good health and CMV-seropositive. Each CDR3 is given with its conserved first and last residue. The D gene is left open where the match is weak. A row's size may be missing; if present it is once, few, many or a size class.

v_gene: TRBV6-4; j_gene: TRBJ2-1; abundance: few; d_gene: TRBD2; CDR3nt: TGTGCCAGCAAGGTGGGACTAGAGTCCTACAATGAGCAGTTCTTC; CDR3aa: CASKVGLESYNEQFF
v_gene: TRBV7-8; j_gene: TRBJ1-2; abundance: -; d_gene: -; CDR3nt: TGTGCCAGCAGTGGGTACAGGAGAGCTAACTATGGCTACACCTTC; CDR3aa: CASSGYRRANYGYTF
v_gene: TRBV28; j_gene: TRBJ2-3; abundance: -; d_gene: -; CDR3nt: TGTGCCAGCAGCAGCGGTGCAGATACGCAGTATTTT; CDR3aa: CASSSGADTQYF
v_gene: TRBV11-3; j_gene: TRBJ2-1; abundance: -; d_gene: TRBD2; CDR3nt: TGTGCCAGCAGCTTAGATGATAGGACTAGCGGGACGAATGAGCAGTTCTTC; CDR3aa: CASSLDDRTSGTNEQFF
v_gene: TRBV9; j_gene: TRBJ2-7; abundance: -; d_gene: -; CDR3nt: TGTGCCAGCAGCGTAGCGGCAGGTGGCAGTTACGAGCAGTACTTC; CDR3aa: CASSVAAGGSYEQYF
v_gene: TRBV30; j_gene: TRBJ1-1; abundance: once; d_gene: -; CDR3nt: TGTGCCTGGAGCGGGTACGTTGGGGCGACTTTCTTT; CDR3aa: CAWSGYVGATFF
v_gene: TRBV11-3; j_gene: TRBJ1-4; abundance: -; d_gene: TRBD1; CDR3nt: TGTGCCAGCAGCCAGGACAGGGGGCAGGAAAAACTGTTTTTT; CDR3aa: CASSQDRGQEKLFF
v_gene: TRBV28; j_gene: TRBJ1-1; abundance: -; d_gene: -; CDR3nt: TGTGCCAGCAGCGGGGGTTCATTCCTGAACACTGAAGCTTTCTTT; CDR3aa: CASSGGSFLNTEAFF
v_gene: TRBV28; j_gene: TRBJ2-2; abundance: -; d_gene: TRBD2; CDR3nt: TGTGCCAGCAGTCCGTGGACTAGCGGGAGAGGGACCGACACCGGGGAGCTGTTTTTT; CDR3aa: CASSPWTSGRGTDTGELFF
v_gene: TRBV6-5; j_gene: TRBJ2-7; abundance: few; d_gene: TRBD2; CDR3nt: TGTGCCAGCAGTTACTCGGGAGGGAGCTCCTACGAGCAGTACTTC; CDR3aa: CASSYSGGSSYEQYF
v_gene: TRBV7-8; j_gene: TRBJ2-1; abundance: -; d_gene: TRBD2; CDR3nt: TGTGCCAGCAGCTCTACTAGCGGGAGTTCCTACAATGAGCAGTTCTTC; CDR3aa: CASSSTSGSSYNEQFF
v_gene: TRBV19; j_gene: TRBJ1-6; abundance: -; d_gene: -; CDR3nt: TGTGCCAGTAACGGAGGCTACTATAATTCACCCCTCCACTTT; CDR3aa: CASNGGYYNSPLHF
v_gene: TRBV27; j_gene: TRBJ2-1; abundance: few; d_gene: TRBD2; CDR3nt: TGTGCCAGCAGCGAAGCCTGGGCGGGAGCTAGGAATGAGCAGTTCTTC; CDR3aa: CASSEAWAGARNEQFF
v_gene: TRBV19; j_gene: TRBJ1-5; abundance: once; d_gene: TRBD1; CDR3nt: TGTGCCAGTAGTTTACAGGGGGGACAGCCCCAGCATTTT; CDR3aa: CASSLQGGQPQHF
v_gene: TRBV28; j_gene: TRBJ2-1; abundance: -; d_gene: TRBD2; CDR3nt: TGTGCCAGCAGTCCCTCCCCCCCTACTAGCGCGTACAATGAGCAGTTCTTC; CDR3aa: CASSPSPPTSAYNEQFF
v_gene: TRBV15; j_gene: TRBJ2-1; abundance: -; d_gene: -; CDR3nt: TGTGCCACCAGCAGAGTACCGGGACAAAGAAATGAGCAGTTCTTC; CDR3aa: CATSRVPGQRNEQFF
v_gene: TRBV7-6; j_gene: TRBJ2-7; abundance: -; d_gene: -; CDR3nt: TGTGCCAGCAGCCCACGCATGACAGGATCCGAGCAGTACTTC; CDR3aa: CASSPRMTGSEQYF
v_gene: TRBV11-2; j_gene: TRBJ2-1; abundance: -; d_gene: TRBD1; CDR3nt: TGTGCCAGCAGCGCCGGGACAGGGTACAATGAGCAGTTCTTC; CDR3aa: CASSAGTGYNEQFF
v_gene: TRBV7-3; j_gene: TRBJ1-1; abundance: -; d_gene: TRBD1; CDR3nt: TGTGCCAGCAGCCGCACAGGGGCTGGAATGAACACTGAAGCTTTCTTT; CDR3aa: CASSRTGAGMNTEAFF
v_gene: TRBV5-1; j_gene: TRBJ1-2; abundance: -; d_gene: -; CDR3nt: TGCGCCAGGGCTATGGGGGGTGGCTACACCTTC; CDR3aa: CARAMGGGYTF
v_gene: TRBV6-4; j_gene: TRBJ2-1; abundance: medium-sized; d_gene: TRBD2; CDR3nt: TGTGCCAGCAGTGACTCTAGCGGGAGTGGTCCGATTGAGCAGTTCTTC; CDR3aa: CASSDSSGSGPIEQFF
v_gene: TRBV30; j_gene: TRBJ2-5; abundance: -; d_gene: TRBD1; CDR3nt: TGTGCCTGGAGGAATACAGGGGGACAGAGAGAGACCCAGTACTTC; CDR3aa: CAWRNTGGQRETQYF
v_gene: TRBV19; j_gene: TRBJ2-4; abundance: -; d_gene: -; CDR3nt: TGTGCCAGTAGACAGCAGGGGTTGGCCAAAAACATTCAGTACTTC; CDR3aa: CASRQQGLAKNIQYF
v_gene: TRBV5-8; j_gene: TRBJ1-1; abundance: few; d_gene: TRBD1; CDR3nt: TGTGCCAGCAGCTCGGACCCGGGACAGGGGTATGTTGGGACTGAAGCTTTCTTT; CDR3aa: CASSSDPGQGYVGTEAFF
v_gene: TRBV14; j_gene: TRBJ2-1; abundance: -; d_gene: -; CDR3nt: TGTGCCAGCAGCCAATTACTTAACAATGAGCAGTTCTTC; CDR3aa: CASSQLLNNEQFF
v_gene: TRBV5-6; j_gene: TRBJ2-7; abundance: -; d_gene: TRBD1; CDR3nt: TGTGCCAGCAGCCCGACAGGGTACTACGAGCAGTACTTC; CDR3aa: CASSPTGYYEQYF
v_gene: TRBV6-1; j_gene: TRBJ2-5; abundance: -; d_gene: TRBD2; CDR3nt: TGTGCCAGCAGTGACCAGGGAGGGGAGACCCAGTACTTC; CDR3aa: CASSDQGGETQYF
v_gene: TRBV5-5; j_gene: TRBJ2-1; abundance: -; d_gene: TRBD2; CDR3nt: TGTGCCAGCAGCTTGGGGTCCGGGACTAGCGGCCGCTACAATGAGCAGTTCTTC; CDR3aa: CASSLGSGTSGRYNEQFF
v_gene: TRBV18; j_gene: TRBJ2-7; abundance: -; d_gene: TRBD2; CDR3nt: TGTGCCAGCTCCCCAGGATTGCGGGAGTCCTACGAGCAGTACTTC; CDR3aa: CASSPGLRESYEQYF
v_gene: TRBV2; j_gene: TRBJ2-7; abundance: -; d_gene: TRBD1; CDR3nt: TGTGCCAGCACTATAATGGAGGACAGGGCCTACGAGCAGTACTTC; CDR3aa: CASTIMEDRAYEQYF
v_gene: TRBV5-1; j_gene: TRBJ2-7; abundance: -; d_gene: -; CDR3nt: TGCGCCAGCAGCTTGCCCCCTCCCTCCTACGAGCAGTACTTC; CDR3aa: CASSLPPPSYEQYF
v_gene: TRBV11-3; j_gene: TRBJ1-5; abundance: -; d_gene: -; CDR3nt: TGTGCCAGCAGCTTAGAGGGAGGGAGTCAGCCCCAGCATTTT; CDR3aa: CASSLEGGSQPQHF
v_gene: TRBV14; j_gene: TRBJ2-3; abundance: few; d_gene: -; CDR3nt: TGTGCCAGCAGCCAAGGACCCGCCAGCGCGACCGGAGATACGCAGTATTTT; CDR3aa: CASSQGPASATGDTQYF
v_gene: TRBV10-3; j_gene: TRBJ1-5; abundance: -; d_gene: TRBD1; CDR3nt: TGTGCCATCAGTGGGACAGGGGGCAATCAGCCCCAGCATTTT; CDR3aa: CAISGTGGNQPQHF
v_gene: TRBV2; j_gene: TRBJ2-7; abundance: -; d_gene: TRBD2; CDR3nt: TGTGCCAGCGTGGGGAGGGAGTCCTACGAGCAGTACTTC; CDR3aa: CASVGRESYEQYF